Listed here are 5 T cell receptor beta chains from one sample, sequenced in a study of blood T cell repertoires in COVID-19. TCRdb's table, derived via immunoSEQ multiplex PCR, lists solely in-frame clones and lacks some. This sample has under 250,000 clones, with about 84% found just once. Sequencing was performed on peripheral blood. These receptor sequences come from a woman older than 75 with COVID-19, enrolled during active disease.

CDR3 in amino acids: CASSGSRQTITYGYTF. The CDR3 region has the DNA TGTGCCAGCAGTGGGTCCAGACAGACAATTACCTATGGCTACACCTTC. The chain employs TRBV2 and TRBJ1-2; tentative D call: TRBD1 (5 bases). V was cut by 4 bases and J by 4 bases, with 19 bases left in between. Germline values: CDR1 SNHLY, CDR2 FYNNEI. CDR3 length equals 16 residues.

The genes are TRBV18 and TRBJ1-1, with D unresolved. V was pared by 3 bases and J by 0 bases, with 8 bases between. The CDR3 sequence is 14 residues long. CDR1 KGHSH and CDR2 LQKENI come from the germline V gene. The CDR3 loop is CASSPYLMNTEAFF. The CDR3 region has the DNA TGTGCCAGCTCACCCTACTTGATGAACACTGAAGCTTTCTTT. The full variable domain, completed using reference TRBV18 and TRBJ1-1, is NAGVMQNPRHLVRRRGQEARLRCSPMKGHSHVYWYRQLPEEGLKFMVYLQKENIIDESGMPKERFSAEFPKEGPSILRIQQVVRGDSAAYFCASSPYLMNTEAFFGQGTRLTVV.

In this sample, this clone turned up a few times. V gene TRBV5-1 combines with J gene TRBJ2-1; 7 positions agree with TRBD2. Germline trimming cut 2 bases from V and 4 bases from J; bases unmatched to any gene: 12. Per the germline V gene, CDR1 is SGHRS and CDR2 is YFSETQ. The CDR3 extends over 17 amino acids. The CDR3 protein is CASSFHRGGGTYNEQFF. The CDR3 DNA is TGCGCCAGCAGCTTTCATCGCGGCGGGGGAACTTACAATGAGCAGTTCTTC.

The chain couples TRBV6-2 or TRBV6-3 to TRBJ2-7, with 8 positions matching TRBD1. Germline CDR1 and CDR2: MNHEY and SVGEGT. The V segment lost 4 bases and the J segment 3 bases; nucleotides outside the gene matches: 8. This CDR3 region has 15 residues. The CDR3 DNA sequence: TGTGCCAGCAGTTCTGGACAGGGATTATACTACGAGCAGTACTTC. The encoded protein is CASSSGQGLYYEQYF.

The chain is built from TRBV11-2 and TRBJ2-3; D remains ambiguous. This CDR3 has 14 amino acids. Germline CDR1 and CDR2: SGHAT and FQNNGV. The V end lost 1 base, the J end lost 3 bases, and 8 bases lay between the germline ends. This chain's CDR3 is CASSLGYQTDTQYF. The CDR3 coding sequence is TGTGCCAGCAGCTTAGGGTATCAGACAGATACGCAGTATTTT.